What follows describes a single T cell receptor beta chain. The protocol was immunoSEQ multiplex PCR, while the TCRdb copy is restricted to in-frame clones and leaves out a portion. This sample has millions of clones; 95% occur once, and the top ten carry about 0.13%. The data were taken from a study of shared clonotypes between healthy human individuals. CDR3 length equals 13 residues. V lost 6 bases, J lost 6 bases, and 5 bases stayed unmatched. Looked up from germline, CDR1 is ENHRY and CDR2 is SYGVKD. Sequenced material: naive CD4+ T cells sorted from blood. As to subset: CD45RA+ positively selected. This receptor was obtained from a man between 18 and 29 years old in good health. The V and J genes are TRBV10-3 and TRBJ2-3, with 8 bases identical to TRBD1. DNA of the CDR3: TGTGCCATCAGGGACAGGGAAGTGGATACGCAGTATTTT. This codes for CAIRDREVDTQYF.